This TCR beta chain was sequenced for a study of blood T cell repertoires in COVID-19. Authors' methods: Amplification from reference gene primers served as the basis for estimated nucleated cell counts. TCRdb keeps only in-frame clones here, not all; method: immunoSEQ multiplex PCR. D and trimming come from the DNA, and the V and J calls and clone size come from that table. The table includes about 140,000 clones, just under 85% detected once. With 1 base clipped from V and 1 base from J, the junction kept 4 bases outside the gene matches. The CDR3 has 17 residues. The germline CDR1 and CDR2 sequences are SGDLS and YYNGEE.

The sequenced sample was PBMCs or T cells enriched from blood (not recorded which). The clonotype was recovered from a woman aged 45 to 65 with acute COVID-19. The rearrangement links TRBV9 to TRBJ2-5; 13 nucleotides agree with TRBD2. The DNA of the CDR3 is TGTGCCAGCAGCGTAAGGGGACTAGCGGGACTCCAAGAGACCCAGTACTTC. Its translation: CASSVRGLAGLQETQYF.